The 25 T cell receptor beta chains reported below all come from one sample, sequenced in a study of sequential checkpoint blockade in melanoma. As for treatment: randomized to nivolumab then ipilimumab (arm A) or the reverse (arm B). Profiling relied on immunoSEQ multiplex PCR, and the TCRdb table lists in-frame clones only, not all of them. The sample includes about 3,400 clones, approximately 25% of them seen just once. The source was tumor tissue (inferred from file names), collected from a patient given nivolumab and ipilimumab in sequence. These receptors originate from a human donor with melanoma.

CDR3 region: CASSIAGGPGELFF. For the CDR3, the DNA is TGTGCCAGTAGTATAGCGGGAGGGCCCGGGGAGCTGTTTTTT. The chain uses TRBV19 and TRBJ2-2; 8 nucleotides align to TRBD2. Germline assignment: CDR1 LNHDA and CDR2 SQIVND (reference sequence). This CDR3 is 14 amino acids long. V gave up 1 base and J gave up 6 bases; unmatched junction bases: 1. Complete variable domain (other parts from reference TRBV19 and TRBJ2-2): DGGITQSPKYLFRKEGQNVTLSCEQNLNHDAMYWYRQDPGQGLRLIYYSQIVNDFQKGDIAEGYSVSREKKESFPLTVTSAQKNPTAFYLCASSIAGGPGELFFGEGSRLTVL.

Judged by abundance, this clone is medium-sized. This chain links TRBV11-3 with TRBJ1-1; D perhaps matches TRBD1 (5 bases). CDR3 length: 15 residues. The germline V and J ends were trimmed by 3 bases and 6 bases, with 17 bases remaining between them. Germline V gene lookup returns CDR1 SGHNT and CDR2 YENEEA. The CDR3 sequence is CASSLIAGGRAEAFF. CDR3 in DNA: TGTGCCAGCAGCTTGATAGCCGGGGGAAGGGCTGAAGCTTTCTTT.

By share, this clone counts as medium-sized. This chain uses TRBV11-3 with TRBJ2-5; TRBD2 is a possible D gene (5 bases). Germline CDR1 and CDR2: SGHNT and YENEEA. Trimming took off 6 bases at V and 5 bases at J, with 19 bases between the two ends. The CDR3 has 15 residues. The CDR3 nucleotides are TGTGCCAGCAGACTTGACCGCACTAGTGGGGAGACCCAGTACTTC. Translation gives CASRLDRTSGETQYF.

The genes are TRBV25-1 and TRBJ1-4, with 8 nucleotides matching TRBD1. Germline lookup yields CDR1 MGHDK and CDR2 SYGVNS. V gave up 7 bases and J gave up 8 bases; unmatched junction bases: 15. The CDR3 totals 16 residues. CDR3 residues: CASTRSTGDGKEKLFF. CDR3 nucleotide sequence: TGTGCCAGCACCAGATCGACAGGGGACGGAAAGGAAAAACTGTTTTTT.

V is TRBV12-5 and J is TRBJ2-2; 11 bases are a match to TRBD1. The germline gives CDR1 LGHNT, CDR2 FRNRAP. V lost 3 bases and J lost 5; bases outside the gene matches: 2. The CDR3 runs to 15 residues. CDR3 sequence reads: CASGLGQGATGELFF. CDR3 in DNA: TGTGCTAGTGGTTTAGGACAGGGGGCGACCGGGGAGCTGTTTTTT.

This clone was counted only a few times. The V and J genes are TRBV28 and TRBJ2-7; tentatively, D is TRBD2 (6 bases). Germline values: CDR1 MDHEN, CDR2 SYDVKM. V lost 4 bases to trimming and J lost 0 bases, with 10 bases between them. The CDR3 loop spans 14 amino acids. CDR3: CASSSPSVSYEQYF. The CDR3, as DNA: TGTGCCAGCAGTTCGCCTAGCGTCTCCTACGAGCAGTACTTC.

V is TRBV19 and J is TRBJ2-7; D ambiguous. Germline assignment: CDR1 LNHDA and CDR2 SQIVND (reference sequence). The CDR3 is made up of 13 amino acids. The V and J ends lost 0 bases and 3 bases respectively, with 6 bases between them. The DNA of the CDR3 is TGTGCCAGTAGTATAGAAGGGAACTACGAGCAGTACTTC. Translating gives CASSIEGNYEQYF.

V is TRBV10-3 and J is TRBJ2-5; tentative D call: TRBD2 (5 bases). CDR3 length equals 13 residues. Germline CDR1 ENHRY, CDR2 SYGVKD. V lost 2 bases and J lost 5, with 9 bases in between. CDR3 region: CAISEPGIETQYF. The DNA for the CDR3 is TGTGCCATCAGTGAGCCCGGGATCGAGACCCAGTACTTC.

In its sample, this clone ranks as medium-sized (0.01 to 0.1%). The chain has TRBV6-8 and TRBJ2-2; perhaps TRBD1 as D (6 bases). This CDR3 is built from 15 residues. Germline CDR1 reads MNHGY; CDR2 reads SAAAGT. Trimming pared 2 bases from V and 6 bases from J, leaving 13 bases between. The CDR3 sequence is CASSYEAGAAGELFF. CDR3 coding DNA: TGTGCCAGCAGTTACGAGGCAGGGGCCGCCGGGGAGCTGTTTTTT.

This clone was recorded at least ten times. The chain carries TRBV11-3 and TRBJ2-1; maybe TRBD2 (6 bases). Per germline, CDR1 SGHNT and CDR2 YENEEA. This CDR3 region has 14 residues. The ends were cut back, 5 bases at V and 6 bases at J, with 14 bases in the middle. The CDR3 is CASSPQRGSNEQFF. CDR3 in DNA: TGTGCCAGCAGCCCCCAACGGGGGTCCAATGAGCAGTTCTTC.

V and J are TRBV19 and TRBJ1-2; D gene ambiguous. This CDR3 is built from 13 residues. Per germline, CDR1 LNHDA and CDR2 SQIVND (reference sequence). V lost 4 bases and J 6 bases, leaving 12 bases between the germline ends. The CDR3 nucleotides read TGTGCCAGTAGTAGGCCGACCTACCATGGCTACACCTTC. The encoded protein is CASSRPTYHGYTF.

This clone was counted a few times. The chain has TRBV30 and TRBJ2-3, with D unresolved. The CDR3 is 13 amino acids. CDR1 GTSNPN and CDR2 SVGIG come from the germline V gene (reference sequence). V dropped 0 bases and J dropped 8 bases, with 12 bases sitting between them. The CDR3 loop reads CAWSVLNSATQYF. In nucleotides, the CDR3 is TGTGCCTGGAGTGTACTTAACTCGGCTACGCAGTATTTT.

This clone has only a few counts. The CDR3 sequence is CASSDTLNTEAFF. Written as DNA, the CDR3 is TGTGCCAGCAGTGATACACTGAACACTGAAGCTTTCTTT. The V call is TRBV6-8, the J call TRBJ1-1; D is ambiguous. The germline V gene has CDR1 MNHGY and CDR2 SAAAGT. The V and J ends lost 5 bases and 0 bases respectively, with 7 bases between them. The CDR3 has 13 amino acids.

This clone qualifies as medium-sized (0.01 to 0.1%). The chain uses TRBV6-8 and TRBJ1-2, with 8 bases matching TRBD1. The CDR3 sequence is 13 residues long. Germline CDR1 and CDR2: MNHGY and SAAAGT. The junction had 2 bases not matched to a gene; V was cut back by 4 bases and J by 4 bases. CDR3 nucleotides: TGTGCCAGCAGTTGGGACAGGAGCTATGGCTACACCTTC. Translated, it gives CASSWDRSYGYTF.

The rearrangement joins TRBV29-1 to TRBJ1-2; TRBD1 might be the D (5 bases). Looked up from germline, CDR1 is SQVTM and CDR2 is ANQGSEA. V was pared by 4 bases and J by 8 bases, with 14 bases between. The CDR3 is 12 residues long. The CDR3 sequence is CSVVGQGDGYTF. The CDR3 nucleotides read TGCAGCGTTGTTGGCCAGGGTGACGGCTACACCTTC.

The gene calls are TRBV30 and TRBJ2-1; 11 nucleotides agree with TRBD1. Germline CDR1 reads GTSNPN; CDR2 reads SVGIG (reference sequence). V dropped 7 bases and J dropped 7; count of bases not matched to a gene: 12. This CDR3 comprises 15 residues. CDR3 sequence reads: CASSTLGTGGNEQFF. The CDR3 bases are TGTGCCTCGTCCACATTGGGGACAGGGGGAAATGAGCAGTTCTTC.

This clone occurred many times. The chain links TRBV1 to TRBJ2-5; the tabulated D call, TRBD2, remains unverified against the DNA. TRBV1 is a pseudogene. The CDR3 loop spans 17 amino acids. CDR3 amino acids: CASSQDLGTNLQETQYF. The CDR3 nucleotides are TGCGCCAGCAGCCAAGATCTGGGGACTAACCTTCAAGAGACCCAGTACTTC.

This clone has more than one count but fewer than ten. The genes are TRBV6-8 and TRBJ2-7; 12 nucleotides align to TRBD2. The ends lost 9 bases at V and 3 bases at J; junction bases unmatched: 3. The CDR3 sequence is 13 residues long. Germline V CDR1 and CDR2: MNHGY, SAAAGT. CDR3 sequence: CASLTSGGYEQYF. CDR3 nucleotide sequence: TGTGCCAGTCTGACTAGCGGGGGCTACGAGCAGTACTTC.

The chain joins TRBV19 to TRBJ1-4, with unresolved D. V dropped 3 bases and J dropped 8 bases, with 13 bases sitting between them. Germline V gene lookup returns CDR1 LNHDA and CDR2 SQIVND (reference sequence). CDR3 length: 14 amino acids. The CDR3 bases are TGTGCCAGTAGTATTCGGGTCCCCGGGGAAAAACTGTTTTTT. Amino acid sequence: CASSIRVPGEKLFF.

This clone was counted ten times or more. The chain joins TRBV23-1 to TRBJ2-5; TRBD1 agrees at 7 bases. TRBV23-1 is an ORF; its function is uncertain. This CDR3 has 14 residues. Trimming took 6 bases from V and 1 from J; bases not matched to a gene: 5. CDR3 protein: CASSPTGSQETQYF. The DNA for the CDR3 is TGCGCCAGCAGCCCGACAGGGTCCCAAGAGACCCAGTACTTC.

The chain couples TRBV28 to TRBJ2-1; 13 nucleotides align to TRBD2. The CDR3 spans 14 residues. Germline trimming cut 6 bases from V and 7 bases from J; bases unmatched to any gene: 3. CDR1 is MDHEN, CDR2 SYDVKM, per germline. The CDR3 DNA follows: TGTGCCAGCAGGGGGACTAGCGGGGAAAATGAGCAGTTCTTC. Translation gives CASRGTSGENEQFF.

Concerning this clone: One end of the junction does not line up with germline, which may come from a read error. J is TRBJ1-5 and V is TRBV6-8; a possible D gene is TRBD1 (5 bases). The CDR3 covers 12 residues. Germline V gene sequence: CDR1 MNHGY, CDR2 SAAAGT. The CDR3 reads CAISGGNQPQHF. DNA of the CDR3: TGTGCCATCAGTGGGGGAAATCAGCCCCAGCATTTT.

This clone is medium-sized. The chain uses TRBV11-3 and TRBJ2-3; maybe TRBD1 (6 bases). CDR3 length: 17 residues. V shed 5 bases and J shed 1 base, with 19 bases lying between them. Looked up from germline, CDR1 is SGHNT and CDR2 is YENEEA. DNA for the CDR3: TGTGCCAGCAGCGCAAATGCAGGGGAACATCGCACAGATACGCAGTATTTT. Protein: CASSANAGEHRTDTQYF.

This clone is labeled as medium-sized (0.01 to 0.1%). CDR3 nucleotides: TGTGCCAGCAGACCCGCCAGCGGGTCCTCATACATTCAGTACTTC. Residues: CASRPASGSSYIQYF. J is TRBJ2-4 and V is TRBV6-8; a possible D gene is TRBD2 (6 bases). CDR1 is MNHGY and CDR2 is SAAAGT in the germline V gene. This CDR3 is 15 amino acids long. Trimming took off 6 bases at V and 8 bases at J, with 20 bases between the two ends.

This chain joins TRBV23-1 and TRBJ2-2; the D gene could be TRBD1 or TRBD2 (5 bases each). TRBV23-1 has ORF status, its function being uncertain. The CDR3 length is 13 residues. Trimming shortened V by 6 bases and J by 5 bases, and 10 bases separated the two germline ends. In DNA form, the CDR3 reads TGCGCCAGCAGCTTGGGGGAAACCGGGGAGCTGTTTTTT. This encodes CASSLGETGELFF.